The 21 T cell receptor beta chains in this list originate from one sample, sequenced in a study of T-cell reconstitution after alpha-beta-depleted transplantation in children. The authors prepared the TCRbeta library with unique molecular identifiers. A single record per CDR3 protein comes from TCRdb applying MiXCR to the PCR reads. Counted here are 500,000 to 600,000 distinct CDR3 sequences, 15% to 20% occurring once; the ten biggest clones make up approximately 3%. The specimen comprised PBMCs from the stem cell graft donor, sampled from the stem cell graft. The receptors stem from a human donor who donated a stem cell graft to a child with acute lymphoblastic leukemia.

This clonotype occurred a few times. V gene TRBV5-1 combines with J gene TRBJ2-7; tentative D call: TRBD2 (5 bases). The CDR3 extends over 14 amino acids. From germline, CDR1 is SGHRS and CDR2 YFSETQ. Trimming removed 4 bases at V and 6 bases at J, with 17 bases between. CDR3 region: CASSPPWTDSEQYF. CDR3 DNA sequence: TGCGCCAGCAGCCCACCCTGGACTGACTCCGAGCAGTACTTC.

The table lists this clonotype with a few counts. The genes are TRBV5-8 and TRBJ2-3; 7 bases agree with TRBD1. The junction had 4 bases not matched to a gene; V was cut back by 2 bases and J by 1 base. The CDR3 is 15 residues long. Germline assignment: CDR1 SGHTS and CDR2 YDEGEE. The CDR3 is CASSLGGVGTDTQYF. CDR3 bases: TGTGCCAGCAGCTTAGGGGGCGTCGGCACAGATACGCAGTATTTT. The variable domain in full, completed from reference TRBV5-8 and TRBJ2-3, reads EAGVTQSPTHLIKTRGQQATLRCSPISGHTSVYWYQQALGLGLQFLLWYDEGEERNRGNFPPRFSGRQFPNYSSELNVNALELEDSALYLCASSLGGVGTDTQYFGPGTRLTVL.

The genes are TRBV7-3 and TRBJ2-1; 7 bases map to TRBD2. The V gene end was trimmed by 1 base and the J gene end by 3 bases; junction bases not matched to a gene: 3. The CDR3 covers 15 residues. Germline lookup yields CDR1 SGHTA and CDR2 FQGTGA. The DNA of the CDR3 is TGTGCCAGCAGCTTAAACGGCGGGGGCTACAATGAGCAGTTCTTC. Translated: CASSLNGGGYNEQFF.

Written as DNA, the CDR3 is TGTGCCACCAGCGACGGATCGGTCAATCAGCCCCAGCATTTT. It codes for CATSDGSVNQPQHF. The chain recombines TRBV15 with TRBJ1-5; D gene ambiguous. The CDR3 has 14 residues. Trimming shortened V by 5 bases and J by 3 bases, and 11 bases separated the two germline ends. CDR1 is LNHNV, CDR2 YYDKDF, per germline (reference sequence).

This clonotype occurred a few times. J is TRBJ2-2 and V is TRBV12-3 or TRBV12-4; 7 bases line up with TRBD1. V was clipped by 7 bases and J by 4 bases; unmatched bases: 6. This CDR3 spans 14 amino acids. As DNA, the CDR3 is TGTGCCAGCACCCAGGACAGGAGCACCGGGGAGCTGTTTTTT. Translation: CASTQDRSTGELFF.

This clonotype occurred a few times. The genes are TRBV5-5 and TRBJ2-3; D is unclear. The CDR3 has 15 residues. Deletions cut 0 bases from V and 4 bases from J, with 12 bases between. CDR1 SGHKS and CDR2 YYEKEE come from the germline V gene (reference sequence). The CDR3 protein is CASSLGAHQPDTQYF. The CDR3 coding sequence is TGTGCCAGCAGCTTGGGGGCTCACCAGCCAGATACGCAGTATTTT. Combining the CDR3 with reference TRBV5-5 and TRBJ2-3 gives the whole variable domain DAGVTQSPTHLIKTRGQQVTLRCSPISGHKSVSWYQQVLGQGPQFIFQYYEKEERGRGNFPDRFSARQFPNYSSELNVNALLLGDSALYLCASSLGAHQPDTQYFGPGTRLTVL.

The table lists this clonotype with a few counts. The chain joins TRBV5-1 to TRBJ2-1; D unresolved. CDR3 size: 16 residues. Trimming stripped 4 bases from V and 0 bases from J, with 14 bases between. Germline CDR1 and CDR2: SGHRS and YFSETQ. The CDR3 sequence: CASSPAGLSSYNEQFF. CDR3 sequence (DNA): TGCGCCAGCAGCCCCGCTGGGCTCTCCTCCTACAATGAGCAGTTCTTC.

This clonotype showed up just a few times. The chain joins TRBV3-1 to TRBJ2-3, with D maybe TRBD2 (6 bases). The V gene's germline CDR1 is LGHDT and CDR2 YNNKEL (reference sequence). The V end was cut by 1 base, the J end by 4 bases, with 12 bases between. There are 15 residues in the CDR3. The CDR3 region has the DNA TGTGCCAGCAGCCAAGGGCTCAGGGAGGCAGATACGCAGTATTTT. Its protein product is CASSQGLREADTQYF.

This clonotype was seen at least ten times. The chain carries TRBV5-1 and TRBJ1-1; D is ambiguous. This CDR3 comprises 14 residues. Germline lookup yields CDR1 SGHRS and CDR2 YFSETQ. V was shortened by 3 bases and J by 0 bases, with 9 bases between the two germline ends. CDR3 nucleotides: TGCGCCAGCAGCTCCACGGGGATGAACACTGAAGCTTTCTTT. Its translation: CASSSTGMNTEAFF.

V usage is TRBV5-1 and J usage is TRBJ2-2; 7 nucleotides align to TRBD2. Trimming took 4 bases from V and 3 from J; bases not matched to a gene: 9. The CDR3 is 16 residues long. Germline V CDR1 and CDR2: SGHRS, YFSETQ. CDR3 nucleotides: TGCGCCAGCAGCCGGGAGGCCTCCGGGGACACCGGGGAGCTGTTTTTT. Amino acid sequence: CASSREASGDTGELFF.

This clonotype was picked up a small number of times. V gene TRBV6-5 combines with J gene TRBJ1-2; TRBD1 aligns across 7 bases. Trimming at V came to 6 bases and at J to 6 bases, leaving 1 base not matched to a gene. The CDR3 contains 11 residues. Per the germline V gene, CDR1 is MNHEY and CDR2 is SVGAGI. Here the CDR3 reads CASSDRDGYTF. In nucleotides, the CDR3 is TGTGCCAGCAGCGACAGGGATGGCTACACCTTC.

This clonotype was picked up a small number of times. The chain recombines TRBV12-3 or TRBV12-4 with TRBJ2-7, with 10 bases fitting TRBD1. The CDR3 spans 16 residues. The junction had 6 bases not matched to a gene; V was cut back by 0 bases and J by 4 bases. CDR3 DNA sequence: TGTGCCAGCAGTTTAGCGACCGGGACAGGGGTTTACGAGCAGTACTTC. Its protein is CASSLATGTGVYEQYF.

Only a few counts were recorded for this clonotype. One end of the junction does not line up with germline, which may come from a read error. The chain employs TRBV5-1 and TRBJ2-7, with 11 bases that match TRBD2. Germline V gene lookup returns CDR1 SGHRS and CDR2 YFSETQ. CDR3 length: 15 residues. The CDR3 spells CASGFTSGRQNEQYF. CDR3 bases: TGCGCCAGCGGCTTCACTAGCGGGAGACAAAACGAGCAGTACTTC. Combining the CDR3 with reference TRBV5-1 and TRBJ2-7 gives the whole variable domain KAGVTQTPRYLIKTRGQQVTLSCSPISGHRSVSWYQQTPGQGLQFLFEYFSETQRNKGNFPGRFSGRQFSNSRSEMNVSTLELGDSALYLCASGFTSGRQNEQYFGPGTRLTVT.

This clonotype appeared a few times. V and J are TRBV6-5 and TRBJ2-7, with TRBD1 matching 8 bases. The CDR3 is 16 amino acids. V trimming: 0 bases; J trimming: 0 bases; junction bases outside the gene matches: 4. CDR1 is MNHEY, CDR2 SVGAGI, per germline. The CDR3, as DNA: TGTGCCAGCAGTTACTCGAGAACAGGGGGCTCCTACGAGCAGTACTTC. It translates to CASSYSRTGGSYEQYF.

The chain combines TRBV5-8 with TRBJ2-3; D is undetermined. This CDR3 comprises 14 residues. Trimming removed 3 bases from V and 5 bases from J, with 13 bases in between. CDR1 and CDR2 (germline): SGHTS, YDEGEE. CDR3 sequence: CASSWGQEIDTQYF. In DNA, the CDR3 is TGTGCCAGCAGCTGGGGTCAGGAAATAGATACGCAGTATTTT.

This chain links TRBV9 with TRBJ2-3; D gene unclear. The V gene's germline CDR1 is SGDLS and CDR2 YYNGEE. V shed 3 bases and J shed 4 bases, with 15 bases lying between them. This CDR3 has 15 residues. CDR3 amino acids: CASSAHPNRPDTQYF. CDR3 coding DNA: TGTGCCAGCAGCGCCCACCCCAATCGGCCAGATACGCAGTATTTT. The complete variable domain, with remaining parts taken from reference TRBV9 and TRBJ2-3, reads DSGVTQTPKHLITATGQRVTLRCSPRSGDLSVYWYQQSLDQGLQFLIQYYNGEERAKGNILERFSAQQFPDLHSELNLSSLELGDSALYFCASSAHPNRPDTQYFGPGTRLTVL.

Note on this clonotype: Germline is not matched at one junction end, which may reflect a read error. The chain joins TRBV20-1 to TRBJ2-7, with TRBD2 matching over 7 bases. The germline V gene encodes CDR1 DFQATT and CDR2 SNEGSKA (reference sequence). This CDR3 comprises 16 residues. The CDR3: CCARDTREWSRDEQYF. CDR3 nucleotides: TGCTGTGCTAGAGATACGCGGGAGTGGAGTAGGGACGAGCAGTACTTC.

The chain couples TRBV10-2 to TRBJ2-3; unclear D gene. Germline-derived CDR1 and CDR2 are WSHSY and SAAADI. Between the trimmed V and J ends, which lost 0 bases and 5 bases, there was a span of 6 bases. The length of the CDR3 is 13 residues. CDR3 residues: CASSESSEDTQYF. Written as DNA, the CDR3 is TGCGCCAGCAGTGAGTCCTCCGAAGATACGCAGTATTTT.

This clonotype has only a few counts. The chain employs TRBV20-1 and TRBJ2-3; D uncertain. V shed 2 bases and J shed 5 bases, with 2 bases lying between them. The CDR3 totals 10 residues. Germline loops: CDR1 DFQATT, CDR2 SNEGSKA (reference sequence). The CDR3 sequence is CSARIDTQYF. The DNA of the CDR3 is TGCAGTGCTAGAATAGATACGCAGTATTTT.

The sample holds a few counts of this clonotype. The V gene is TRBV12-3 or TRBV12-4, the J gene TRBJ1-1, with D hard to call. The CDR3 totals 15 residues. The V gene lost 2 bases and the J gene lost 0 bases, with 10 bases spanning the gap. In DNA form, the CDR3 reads TGTGCCAGCAGTTTACTAGTCGGAATGAACACTGAAGCTTTCTTT. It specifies CASSLLVGMNTEAFF.

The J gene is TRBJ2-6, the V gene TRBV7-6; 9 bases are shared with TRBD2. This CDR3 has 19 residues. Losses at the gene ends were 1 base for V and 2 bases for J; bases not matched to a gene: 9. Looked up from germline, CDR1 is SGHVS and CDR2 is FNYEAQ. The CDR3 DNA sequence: TGTGCCAGCAGCTTAGGAGAGACTAGCGGTGTCCCTGGGGCCAACGTCCTGACTTTC. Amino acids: CASSLGETSGVPGANVLTF.